Listed below are T cell receptor beta chains from one sample, sequenced in a study of blood T cell repertoires in COVID-19. Clones were read by immunoSEQ multiplex PCR, and TCRdb kept only the in-frame ones, dropping some. The table shows around 150,000 clones, with around 80% occurring only once. Sequenced input: peripheral blood. The receptor source for this set is a man in his sixties with acute or convalescent COVID-19. CDR3s include the opening cysteine and the closing phenylalanine or tryptophan. D genes are given only for firm matches. Some rows have no size entry. The others give once, few or many, or a class for an expanded clone.

DNA	CDR3	D	V	J	size
TGTGCCACCAGTGATTCGCAGGGATATGGCTACACCTTC	CATSDSQGYGYTF	NA	TRBV24-1	TRBJ1-2	NA
TGTGCCAGCAGCCAAGCCTCGGCGGGTGAAAAACTGTTTTTT	CASSQASAGEKLFF	NA	TRBV14	TRBJ1-4	NA
TGTGCCAGCAGTTACGGCGGGAGTCTGAACGAGCAGTACTTC	CASSYGGSLNEQYF	TRBD2	TRBV6-2/TRBV6-3	TRBJ2-7	NA
TGTGCCAGCAGCTCCTTCTTTGGGGGGGATGGTCAGCCCCAGCATTTT	CASSSFFGGDGQPQHF	NA	TRBV7-9	TRBJ1-5	NA
TGTGCCAGCACCGATGTGGGGGGTGTGGGAGAGACCCAGTACTTC	CASTDVGGVGETQYF	NA	TRBV6-5	TRBJ2-5	NA
TGTGCCAGCTCACCGGGACAGGGGGCTAACTATGGCTACACCTTC	CASSPGQGANYGYTF	TRBD1	TRBV18	TRBJ1-2	once
TGTGCCTGGAGTACAGGCTACGAGCAGTACTTC	CAWSTGYEQYF	NA	TRBV30	TRBJ2-7	NA
TGTGCCAGCAGGGGGCCCTATAGCAATCAGCCCCAGCATTTT	CASRGPYSNQPQHF	NA	TRBV28	TRBJ1-5	few
TGCGCCAGCAGCGCCCACAGGGGGCCCAACTACGAGCAGTACTTC	CASSAHRGPNYEQYF	TRBD1	TRBV5-1	TRBJ2-7	once
TGTGCCAGCAACCGGGAGGCTGGGAACACTGAAGCTTTCTTT	CASNREAGNTEAFF	NA	TRBV6-5	TRBJ1-1	NA
TGCGCCAGCAGCCCGACTAGCGGGAGGTACAATGAGCAGTTCTTC	CASSPTSGRYNEQFF	TRBD2	TRBV4-1	TRBJ2-1	NA
TGTGCCAGCAGCTTGGAACAGGGGGCTAATTCACCCCTCCACTTT	CASSLEQGANSPLHF	TRBD1	TRBV5-8	TRBJ1-6	NA
TGCGCCAGCAGCTTAGGGACAGCCTTCTACGAGCAGTACTTC	CASSLGTAFYEQYF	TRBD1	TRBV5-1	TRBJ2-7	once
TGTGCCAGCAGCTTGTCGGATAGCGGGAGACAGACCCAGTACTTC	CASSLSDSGRQTQYF	TRBD2	TRBV11-2	TRBJ2-5	NA
TGTGCCAGCAGCCCCAGGACAGAAGGGGAGCAGTACTTC	CASSPRTEGEQYF	NA	TRBV14	TRBJ2-7	NA
TGTGCCAGCAACCCAGGGGGCAACTATGGCTACACCTTC	CASNPGGNYGYTF	TRBD1	TRBV7-2	TRBJ1-2	NA
TGTGCCAGCAGCCCGTATCCCCTTGAAGCTTTCTTT	CASSPYPLEAFF	NA	TRBV6-5	TRBJ1-1	NA
TGTGCCAGCAGCCCAACGGGCTCCAAGGGGGACGAGCAGTACTTC	CASSPTGSKGDEQYF	NA	TRBV11-2	TRBJ2-7	NA
TGCGCCAGCAAATTGCGGACTAGCGGAGGCTCCTACAATGAGCAGTTCTTC	CASKLRTSGGSYNEQFF	TRBD2	TRBV10-1	TRBJ2-1	few
TGTGCCAGCAGTGAAGCCGGATCTAGCGGGATTTACGAGCAGTACTTC	CASSEAGSSGIYEQYF	TRBD2	TRBV6-1	TRBJ2-7	once
TGCGCCAGCAGCTTGTGGGCTAGCGGAACTTCTAGCTCCTACGAGCAGTACTTC	CASSLWASGTSSSYEQYF	TRBD2	TRBV5-1	TRBJ2-7	NA
TGTGCCAGCAGTTTAACCGGGTGGGGGCGATATAATTCACCCCTCCACTTT	CASSLTGWGRYNSPLHF	NA	TRBV28	TRBJ1-6	few
TGTGCCAGCGCACGGGAGGGCGCAGATACGCAGTATTTT	CASAREGADTQYF	TRBD2	TRBV27	TRBJ2-3	few
TGTGCCAGCAGGGGACTAGCGGCGTCCTACAATGAGCAGTTCTTC	CASRGLAASYNEQFF	TRBD2	TRBV11-2	TRBJ2-1	NA
TGTGCCAGCATGGGACTAGGACGCCTCCGAGAGACCCAGTACTTC	CASMGLGRLRETQYF	TRBD2	TRBV2	TRBJ2-5	NA
TGTGCCAGCAGTTTAGGACAGGGGTATCAGCCCCAGCATTTT	CASSLGQGYQPQHF	TRBD1	TRBV13	TRBJ1-5	few
TGTGCCAGTAGTGAGACATTTACAACTAATGAAAAACTGTTTTTT	CASSETFTTNEKLFF	NA	TRBV19	TRBJ1-4	once
TGTGCCAGCAGTTTAAGCCTGACTAGCGGGAGAGTGTACGAGCAGTACTTC	CASSLSLTSGRVYEQYF	TRBD2	TRBV28	TRBJ2-7	NA
TGTGCCAGCAGCCCCCGGGTCGAGGAACTGTTTTTT	CASSPRVEELFF	NA	TRBV21-1	TRBJ1-4	NA
TGCGCCAGCAGCTTGGTCGTGACGGACAGCACTGAAGCTTTCTTT	CASSLVVTDSTEAFF	NA	TRBV5-1	TRBJ1-1	NA
TGTGCCAGCAGCCCGTGGGACAGGGGAGCCGAGCAGTTCTTC	CASSPWDRGAEQFF	NA	TRBV21-1	TRBJ2-1	NA
TGTGCCAGCAGCTTGACGGGGGTTTTCGACGAGCAGTACTTC	CASSLTGVFDEQYF	NA	TRBV5-4	TRBJ2-7	NA
TGTGCCAGCACGAGAGGACAGGGGACGACCCAGTACTTC	CASTRGQGTTQYF	TRBD1	TRBV27	TRBJ2-5	many
TGTGCCAGCAGCACCGGGACAGGGGGACACTATGGCTACACCTTC	CASSTGTGGHYGYTF	TRBD1	TRBV5-5	TRBJ1-2	NA
TGCGCCAGCAGCCAAGATTTGGGACAGGGCTACGAGCAGTACTTC	CASSQDLGQGYEQYF	TRBD1	TRBV4-1	TRBJ2-7	NA
TGTGCCAGCACCCCCCCCGGCGGGGGGCAAGAGACCCAGTACTTC	CASTPPGGGQETQYF	TRBD2	TRBV7-2	TRBJ2-5	NA
TGTGCCATCAGTGAGGGCAGGGGCCACGAGCAGTACTTC	CAISEGRGHEQYF	NA	TRBV10-3	TRBJ2-7	NA
TGTGCCATCAGTGAGTCGACGTCTAGCGGGAGAAACACCGGGGAGCTGTTTTTT	CAISESTSSGRNTGELFF	TRBD2	TRBV10-3	TRBJ2-2	once
TGTGCCAGCAGCTCCCGGGACAGGGGGTACGAGCAGTACTTC	CASSSRDRGYEQYF	TRBD1	TRBV9	TRBJ2-7	NA
TGCGCCAGCAGTGTCGGGGGAACCTACGAGCAGTACTTC	CASSVGGTYEQYF	NA	TRBV10-2	TRBJ2-7	many
TGTGCCAGTAGGGGGCAGGGGTCCTACAATGAGCAGTTCTTC	CASRGQGSYNEQFF	NA	TRBV19	TRBJ2-1	few